The next 12 T cell receptor beta chains were all read from a single sample in a study of blood T cell repertoires in COVID-19. The data were produced by immunoSEQ multiplex PCR, yet TCRdb's version contains in-frame clones alone and is incomplete. The sample has around 300,000 clones; around nine tenths are singletons. The specimen sequenced was peripheral blood. All receptors come from a middle-aged man with active or convalescent COVID-19.

J is TRBJ2-7 and V is TRBV5-8, with D possibly matching TRBD1 (6 bases). CDR3 length: 13 amino acids. V was clipped by 0 bases and J by 7 bases, with 11 bases between them. CDR1 SGHTS and CDR2 YDEGEE come from the germline V gene. CDR3 bases: TGTGCCAGCAGCTTGGACAGGGAATCGGAGCAGTACTTC. This translates into CASSLDRESEQYF.

The chain uses TRBV6-2 or TRBV6-3 and TRBJ2-5; 11 bases agree with TRBD2. This CDR3 spans 15 amino acids. Trimming cost V 6 bases and J 3 bases; bases outside gene matches: 6. Germline assignment: CDR1 MNHEY and CDR2 SVGEGT. The CDR3 reads CASRPSGGQKETQYF. The CDR3 DNA follows: TGTGCCAGCAGACCTAGCGGGGGGCAAAAAGAGACCCAGTACTTC.

This chain links TRBV6-5 with TRBJ1-1; D is perhaps TRBD1 (5 bases). Germline assignment: CDR1 MNHEY and CDR2 SVGAGI. This CDR3 has 14 residues. V was trimmed by 4 bases and J by 1 base, leaving 10 bases between them. The CDR3 spells CASSSTTGNTEAFF. The CDR3 DNA sequence: TGTGCCAGCAGTTCTACAACAGGGAACACTGAAGCTTTCTTT.

V gene TRBV6-5 combines with J gene TRBJ2-7; 9 bases agree with TRBD1. J lost 2 bases, V lost 3 bases, and 5 bases had no gene match. CDR1 and CDR2 from the germline V gene are MNHEY and SVGAGI. This CDR3 contains 15 residues. CDR3 residues: CASSYDGTGTYEQYF. The CDR3 DNA reads TGTGCCAGCAGTTATGACGGGACAGGGACCTACGAGCAGTACTTC.

The chain uses TRBV7-9 and TRBJ1-2; D is undetermined. The V end lost 5 bases, the J end lost 4 bases, and 8 bases lay between the germline ends. The CDR3 totals 12 residues. In germline, CDR1 is SEHNR, CDR2 FQNEAQ (reference sequence). CDR3 DNA: TGTGCCAGCAGCGTCGACACCTATGGCTACACCTTC. Translating it yields CASSVDTYGYTF.

In regard to this clone: At one end, the junction sequence differs from germline, possibly due to a read error. This CDR3 is CASSQDRKGQGRSGPYEQYF. As DNA, the CDR3 is TGTGCCAGCAGCCAAGATCGAAAAGGGCAGGGCCGGAGCGGGCCCTATGAGCAGTACTTC. V and J are TRBV14 and TRBJ2-7, with a tentative D call TRBD2 (6 bases). Germline values: CDR1 SGHDN, CDR2 FVKESK. The CDR3 is 20 residues long. Filled out from reference TRBV14 and TRBJ2-7, the complete variable domain reads EAGVTQFPSHSVIEKGQTVTLRCDPISGHDNLYWYRRVMGKEIKFLLHFVKESKQDESGMPNNRFLAERTGGTYSTLKVQPAELEDSGVYFCASSQDRKGQGRSGPYEQYFGPGTRLTVT.

Written as DNA, the CDR3 is TGTGCCAGAAGCGCCCGACAGGTCGGCTACACCTTC. Protein sequence: CARSARQVGYTF. The chain joins TRBV5-3 to TRBJ1-2, with D maybe TRBD1 (6 bases). TRBV5-3 is classed as an ORF, of uncertain function. V gave up 4 bases and J gave up 8 bases, with 12 bases separating them. The CDR3 contains 12 residues.

V gene TRBV28 combines with J gene TRBJ2-7; possibly TRBD2 for D (5 bases). The CDR3 contains 17 residues. V was trimmed by 3 bases and J by 0 bases, leaving 18 bases between them. Germline assignment: CDR1 MDHEN and CDR2 SYDVKM. CDR3 protein: CASSLLIGGLSSYEQYF. In DNA, the CDR3 is TGTGCCAGCAGTTTGCTGATCGGAGGACTGAGCTCCTACGAGCAGTACTTC.

The V and J genes are TRBV4-3 and TRBJ2-4, with 15 bases aligning to TRBD2. CDR3 length equals 18 residues. The V segment lost 4 bases and the J segment 0 bases; nucleotides outside the gene matches: 4. Germline loops: CDR1 LGHNA, CDR2 YSLEER. CDR3 in DNA: TGCGCCAGCAGCCCCGGACTAGCGGGGGGGAGAGCCAAAAACATTCAGTACTTC. Its translation is CASSPGLAGGRAKNIQYF.

This chain uses TRBV3-1 (or the pseudogene TRBV3-2) with TRBJ2-7, with D perhaps TRBD1 (5 bases). The CDR3 spans 12 residues. The germline V gene has CDR1 LGHDT and CDR2 YNNKEL (reference sequence). Trimming cost V 4 bases and J 2 bases, with 6 bases left between them. The CDR3 region has the DNA TGTGCCAGCAGCCCACAGGCCTACGAGCAGTACTTC. Amino acid sequence: CASSPQAYEQYF.

The genes are TRBV4-2 and TRBJ2-7; perhaps TRBD2 as D (5 bases). The CDR3 covers 15 residues. The germline V gene encodes CDR1 LGHNA and CDR2 YNFKEQ. Trimming removed 0 bases from V and 6 bases from J, with 15 bases in between. The CDR3 DNA follows: TGTGCCAGCAGCCAAGACGGAGGCGCTCCCTCCGAGCAGTACTTC. Translating it yields CASSQDGGAPSEQYF.

The chain joins TRBV20-1 to TRBJ2-3, with 12 positions matching TRBD2. The germline gives CDR1 DFQATT, CDR2 SNEGSKA (reference sequence). Losses at the gene ends were 3 bases for V and 4 bases for J; bases not matched to a gene: 11. This CDR3 contains 17 residues. CDR3 sequence reads: CSASDTTSGRRADTQYF. CDR3 DNA sequence: TGCAGTGCTAGTGACACTACTAGCGGGAGGAGGGCAGATACGCAGTATTTT.